This TCR beta chain is from a study of cytomegalovirus exposure and HLA in healthy donors. Germline lookup yields CDR1 SGHNT and CDR2 YYREEE (reference sequence). The CDR3 extends over 15 amino acids. V gave up 0 bases and J gave up 4 bases; unmatched junction bases: 5. For this clone: Its specificity is not known.

The PCR used 60 Vbeta and 13 Jbeta primers. The authors' processing: As a later analysis found, there were about 80 million unique TCR beta chains, of which some 10 million were shared. Sequenced by immunoSEQ multiplex PCR; TCRdb stores in-frame clones only, minus some. That table furnishes V, J and clone size, whereas the DNA furnished D and trimming. The sample has roughly 100,000 clones; roughly 67% are singletons. Overall study results and limits: Analyzed later, association rates of TCRs varied across HLA loci, with DRB1 most and HLA-C fewest. For TCR beta chains, V- and J-gene trimming was later linked to a missense DCLRE1C variant.

The chain has TRBV5-4 and TRBJ2-7; TRBD2 matches 9 bases. The sequencing input was PBMCs. The sequence came from a boy younger than 18 in good health and CMV-seropositive. CDR3 bases: TGTGCCAGCAGCTTGGTGGGCGGGAGGGTTTACGAGCAGTACTTC. Residues: CASSLVGGRVYEQYF.